The clone carrying this T cell receptor (beta chain) was seen a few times. Each CDR3 protein is one row after TCRdb ran MiXCR on the reads. Of approximately 97,000 distinct CDR3 sequences detected, roughly 28% appear once; the ten largest clones hold 2% to 2.5%. The data were obtained in a study of type 1 regulatory T cells. Looking at the study overall: An in vitro protocol generated T-allo10, a Tr1-enriched, alloantigen-specific CD4 T cell product.

Sequenced material: CD4+ T cells, either the whole sample or a sorted fraction (not recorded which). The receptor was derived from a human donor in good health.

The CDR3 region has the DNA TGTGCCAGCAGTTACCTAGCGGGAGATGAACCTGAGCAGTTCTTC. Its protein is CASSYLAGDEPEQFF. The chain links TRBV6-6 to TRBJ2-1, with TRBD2 matching 10 bases. The CDR3 is 15 residues long. CDR1 and CDR2 (germline): MNHNY, SVGAGI (reference sequence). V lost 2 bases to trimming and J lost 9 bases; unmatched junction nucleotides: 7.